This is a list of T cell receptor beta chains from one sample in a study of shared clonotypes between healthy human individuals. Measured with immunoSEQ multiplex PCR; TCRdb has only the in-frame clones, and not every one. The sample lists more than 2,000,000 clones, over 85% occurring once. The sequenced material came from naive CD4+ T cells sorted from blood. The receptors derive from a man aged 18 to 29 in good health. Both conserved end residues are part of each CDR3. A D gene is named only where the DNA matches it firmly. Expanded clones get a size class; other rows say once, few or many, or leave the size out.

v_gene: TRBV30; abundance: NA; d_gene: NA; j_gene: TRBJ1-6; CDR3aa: CAWSVFGGLENSPLHF; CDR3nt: TGTGCCTGGAGTGTATTCGGAGGTTTAGAAAATTCACCCCTCCACTTT
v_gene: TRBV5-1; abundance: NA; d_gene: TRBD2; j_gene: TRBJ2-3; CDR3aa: CASSFVLAGSTDTQYF; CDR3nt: TGCGCCAGCAGCTTCGTTTTAGCGGGGTCCACAGATACGCAGTATTTT
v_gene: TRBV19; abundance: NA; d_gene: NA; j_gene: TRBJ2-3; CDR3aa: CASSVSTRRTDTQYF; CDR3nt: TGTGCCAGTAGTGTATCGACCAGGAGGACAGATACGCAGTATTTT
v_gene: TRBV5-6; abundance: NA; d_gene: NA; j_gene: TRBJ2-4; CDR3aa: CASSLQGLENIQYF; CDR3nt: TGTGCCAGCAGCCTGCAGGGTTTGGAAAACATTCAGTACTTC
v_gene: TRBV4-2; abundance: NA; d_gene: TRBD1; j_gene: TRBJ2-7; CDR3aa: CASSQDEDRISYEQYF; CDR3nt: TGTGCCAGCAGCCAAGATGAGGACAGGATCTCCTACGAGCAGTACTTC
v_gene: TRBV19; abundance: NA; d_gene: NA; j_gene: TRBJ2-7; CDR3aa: CASSSGGPGYEQYF; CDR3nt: TGTGCCAGTAGTAGCGGGGGCCCAGGCTACGAGCAGTACTTC
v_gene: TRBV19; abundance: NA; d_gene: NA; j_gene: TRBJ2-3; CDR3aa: CASSPGVRSTDTQYF; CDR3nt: TGTGCCAGTAGTCCGGGGGTTAGGAGCACAGATACGCAGTATTTT
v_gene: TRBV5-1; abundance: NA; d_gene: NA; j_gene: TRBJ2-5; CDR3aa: CASSANQETQYF; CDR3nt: TGCGCCAGCAGCGCGAACCAAGAGACCCAGTACTTC
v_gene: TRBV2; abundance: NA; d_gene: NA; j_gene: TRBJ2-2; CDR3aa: CASSEIRAQRSGELFF; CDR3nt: TGTGCCAGCAGTGAAATCCGGGCCCAACGGAGCGGGGAGCTGTTTTTT
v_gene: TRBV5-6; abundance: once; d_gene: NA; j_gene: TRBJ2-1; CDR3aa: CASSLYGVSYNEQFF; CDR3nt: TGTGCCAGCAGCTTGTATGGGGTCTCCTACAATGAGCAGTTCTTC
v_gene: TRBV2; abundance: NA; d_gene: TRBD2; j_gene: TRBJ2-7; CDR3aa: CASSEEAGGYEQYF; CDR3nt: TGTGCCAGCAGTGAAGAAGCGGGAGGCTACGAGCAGTACTTC
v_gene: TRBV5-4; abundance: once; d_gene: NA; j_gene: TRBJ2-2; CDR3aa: CASSSPLRGGELFF; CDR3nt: TGTGCCAGCAGCTCCCCCCTCCGCGGCGGGGAGCTGTTTTTT